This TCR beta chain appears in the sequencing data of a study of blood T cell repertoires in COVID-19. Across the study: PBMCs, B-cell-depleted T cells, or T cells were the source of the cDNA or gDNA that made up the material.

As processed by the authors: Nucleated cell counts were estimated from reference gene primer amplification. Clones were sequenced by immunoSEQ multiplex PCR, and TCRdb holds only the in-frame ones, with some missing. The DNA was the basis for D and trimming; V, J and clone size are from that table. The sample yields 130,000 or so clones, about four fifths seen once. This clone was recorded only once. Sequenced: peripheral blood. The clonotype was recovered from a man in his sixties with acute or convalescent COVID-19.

CDR3 in amino acids: CASSPGTSGRQGETQYF. The CDR3 DNA reads TGCGCCAGCAGCCCTGGGACTAGCGGGAGGCAAGGGGAGACCCAGTACTTC. The chain carries TRBV5-1 and TRBJ2-5; 15 nucleotides match TRBD2. With 4 bases clipped from V and 5 bases from J, the junction kept 9 bases outside the gene matches. The length of the CDR3 is 17 residues. Germline CDR1 is SGHRS and CDR2 is YFSETQ. Variable domain in full (rest from reference TRBV5-1 and TRBJ2-5): KAGVTQTPRYLIKTRGQQVTLSCSPISGHRSVSWYQQTPGQGLQFLFEYFSETQRNKGNFPGRFSGRQFSNSRSEMNVSTLELGDSALYLCASSPGTSGRQGETQYFGPGTRLLVL.